This T cell receptor beta chain was identified in a study of blood T cell repertoires in COVID-19. CDR1 and CDR2 (germline): SGHNT, YYREEE (reference sequence). The junction had 10 bases not matched to a gene; V was cut back by 5 bases and J by 7 bases. The CDR3 contains 16 residues. Per the study methods: Amplification with reference gene primers provided the estimates of nucleated cell counts. Libraries were prepared by immunoSEQ multiplex PCR; TCRdb keeps only in-frame clonotypes and omits some of them. The V and J calls and the clone size are those of that table, but D and trimming were determined from the DNA. The table records more than 150,000 clones, 80% to 90% of them present only once.

This sequence originates from a woman aged 80 or older with COVID-19, enrolled during active disease. Sequenced: peripheral blood. This sequence joins TRBV5-4 and TRBJ2-1, with 12 bases matching TRBD2. The CDR3 DNA sequence: TGTGCCAGCAGGTTTGCTAGCGGGGGGGCCACGAATGAGCAGTTCTTC. The encoded protein is CASRFASGGATNEQFF.